This section outlines one T cell receptor beta chain sequence together with its context. This sample was included in a study of blood T cell repertoires in COVID-19. Profiling relied on immunoSEQ multiplex PCR, and the TCRdb table lists in-frame clones only, not all of them. In the table there are 40,000 to 60,000 clones, around 86% of which are singletons. V lost 3 bases and J 1 base, leaving 18 bases between the germline ends. This CDR3 contains 17 residues. CDR1 and CDR2 (germline): KGHSH, LQKENI. The TCR comes from an elderly woman with COVID-19, enrolled during active disease. The sequencing sample was made of peripheral blood. V usage is TRBV18 and J usage is TRBJ1-2; D ambiguous. The CDR3 DNA reads TGTGCCAGCTCACCGGACGAGAACGGAGGGATTAACTATGGCTACACCTTC. It specifies CASSPDENGGINYGYTF.